This is a list of T cell receptor beta chains from one sample in a study of blood T cell repertoires in COVID-19. Sequenced by immunoSEQ multiplex PCR; TCRdb stores in-frame clones only, minus some. The sample contains some 100,000 clones, approximately 78% of which appear only once. The sample was peripheral blood. These receptors all come from a man aged 50 or older with active or convalescent COVID-19. Each CDR3 is given with its conserved first and last residue. The D gene is left open where the match is weak. A clone size is listed for some rows: how often the clone was seen (once, few, many), or a class if it is expanded.

>-|TRBJ1-5|-|TRBV30
TGTGCCTGGGGGCAGGACAATCAGCCCCAGCATTTT
CAWGQDNQPQHF
>TRBD1|TRBJ2-1|-|TRBV5-1
TGCGCCAGCAGCTCCCGGGACAGGGGGCTTTACAATGAGCAGTTCTTC
CASSSRDRGLYNEQFF
>TRBD2|TRBJ2-5|-|TRBV2
TGTGCCAGCGACGGGGTCGGTAGCGGGGAGACCCAGTACTTC
CASDGVGSGETQYF
>-|TRBJ2-2|-|TRBV6-5
TGTGCCAGCAAAATTCCCGGGGTTGGCACCGGGGAGCTGTTTTTT
CASKIPGVGTGELFF
>-|TRBJ2-4|-|TRBV20-1
TGCAGTGCTAGTCGGCAGGGCCAAAACATTCAGTACTTC
CSASRQGQNIQYF
>TRBD1|TRBJ2-7|-|TRBV6-2/TRBV6-3
TGTGCCAGCAGTTACACGGGACAGAGATACGAGCAGTACTTC
CASSYTGQRYEQYF
>TRBD2|TRBJ2-7|few|TRBV19
TGTGCCAGTAGTTCCGGGACTACCTACGAGCAGTACTTC
CASSSGTTYEQYF
>TRBD1|TRBJ1-3|-|TRBV28
TGTGCCAGCAGTTCCCTAACAGGGGGCGTTGGCACCATATATTTT
CASSSLTGGVGTIYF
>TRBD1|TRBJ2-7|-|TRBV3-1/TRBV3-2
TGTGCCAGCAGCCTACAGGGGGCAACGTACGAGCAGTACTTC
CASSLQGATYEQYF
>TRBD2|TRBJ2-3|once|TRBV2
TGTGCCAGCCGCGGGGGGGCGAGAACAGATACGCAGTATTTT
CASRGGARTDTQYF
>-|TRBJ1-3|-|TRBV10-3
TGTGCCATCAGTCCGGGAAACACCATATATTTT
CAISPGNTIYF
>TRBD1|TRBJ2-3|-|TRBV18
TGTGCCAGCTCACCCCCGGGACAGGGGGACAAGACGCAGTATTTT
CASSPPGQGDKTQYF
>-|TRBJ2-1|-|TRBV20-1
TGCAGTGCTAGTTCTGGCAGGGAGCAGTTCTTC
CSASSGREQFF
>TRBD2|TRBJ2-3|few|TRBV5-1
TGCGCCAGCAGGATCCTTAGCGGGGGGGCCACAGATACGCAGTATTTT
CASRILSGGATDTQYF
>TRBD1|TRBJ2-2|once|TRBV6-1
TGTGCCAGCAGTGAACCGGGACAGGGGAACACCGGGGAGCTGTTTTTT
CASSEPGQGNTGELFF
>TRBD2|TRBJ2-1|-|TRBV6-5
TGTGCCAGCAGTTCCAGCGGGGGCTACAATGAGCAGTTCTTC
CASSSSGGYNEQFF
>-|TRBJ2-2|-|TRBV12-3/TRBV12-4
TGTGCCAGCAGGATTGGCGGCGCCGGGGAGCTGTTTTTT
CASRIGGAGELFF
>TRBD1|TRBJ2-5|-|TRBV6-1
TGTGCCAGCAGTGAAGGTCATACAGGGGGGCAAGAGACCCAGTACTTC
CASSEGHTGGQETQYF
>TRBD1|TRBJ1-4|-|TRBV24-1
TGTGCCACCAGTGACCCCGGAGGGGGCGACAAGGCAACTAATGAAAAACTGTTTTTT
CATSDPGGGDKATNEKLFF
>TRBD1|TRBJ2-1|-|TRBV11-2
TGTGCCAGCAGCTTAAGGTGGAGGACAGGGGTGTTAGATGAGCAGTTCTTC
CASSLRWRTGVLDEQFF
>-|TRBJ1-5|-|TRBV2
TGTGCCAGCAGTGAATCGCAGGCAAGCCAGCCCCAGCATTTT
CASSESQASQPQHF
>-|TRBJ2-7|many|TRBV6-6
TGTGCCAGCAGTTATCAGGGAATAGGAGAGCAGTACTTC
CASSYQGIGEQYF